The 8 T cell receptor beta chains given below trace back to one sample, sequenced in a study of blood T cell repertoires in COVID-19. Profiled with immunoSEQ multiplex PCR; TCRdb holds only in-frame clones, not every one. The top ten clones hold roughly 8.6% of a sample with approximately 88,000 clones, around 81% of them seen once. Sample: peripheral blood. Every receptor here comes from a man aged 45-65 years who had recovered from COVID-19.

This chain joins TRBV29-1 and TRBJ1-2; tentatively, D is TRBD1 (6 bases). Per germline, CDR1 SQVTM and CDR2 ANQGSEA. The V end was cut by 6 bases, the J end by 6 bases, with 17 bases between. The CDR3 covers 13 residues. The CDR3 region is CSVPGGNYHGYTF. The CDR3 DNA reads TGCAGCGTCCCGGGGGGCAATTATCATGGCTACACCTTC.

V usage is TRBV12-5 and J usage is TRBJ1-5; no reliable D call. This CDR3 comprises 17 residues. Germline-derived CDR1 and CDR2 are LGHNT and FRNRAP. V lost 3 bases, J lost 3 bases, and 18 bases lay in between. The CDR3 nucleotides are TGTGCTAGTGGTTTCTCATCGAGGCATCGGGACAATCAGCCCCAGCATTTT. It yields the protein CASGFSSRHRDNQPQHF.

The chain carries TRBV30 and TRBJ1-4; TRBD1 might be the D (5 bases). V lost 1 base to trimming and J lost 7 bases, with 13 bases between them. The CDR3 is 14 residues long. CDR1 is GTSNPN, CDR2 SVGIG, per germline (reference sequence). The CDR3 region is CAWSGGGFSEKLFF. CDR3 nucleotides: TGTGCCTGGAGTGGGGGGGGGTTTAGTGAAAAACTGTTTTTT.

CDR3 protein: CASSVPSGGLSYQETQYF. In DNA form, the CDR3 reads TGCGCCAGCAGTGTTCCTAGCGGGGGGCTCTCGTACCAAGAGACCCAGTACTTC. The V call is TRBV10-2, the J call TRBJ2-5, with TRBD2 matching 11 bases. V shed 4 bases, J shed 0 bases, and the junction held 10 bases outside the gene matches. Per the germline V gene, CDR1 is WSHSY and CDR2 is SAAADI. CDR3 length: 18 amino acids.

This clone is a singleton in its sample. CDR3 coding DNA: TGCGCCAGCAGCTTGACCTACGGGGTCGGTAGAGGTTCCAACGTCCTGACTTTC. This gives the protein CASSLTYGVGRGSNVLTF. The chain carries TRBV5-1 and TRBJ2-6; tentative D call: TRBD2 (5 bases). Between the trimmed V and J ends, which lost 1 base and 8 bases, there was a span of 22 bases. This CDR3 is 18 amino acids long. Looked up from germline, CDR1 is SGHRS and CDR2 is YFSETQ.

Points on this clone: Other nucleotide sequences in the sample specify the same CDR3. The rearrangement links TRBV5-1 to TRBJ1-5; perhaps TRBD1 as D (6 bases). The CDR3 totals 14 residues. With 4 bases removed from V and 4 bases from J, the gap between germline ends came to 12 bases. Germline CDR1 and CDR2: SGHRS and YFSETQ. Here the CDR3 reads CASSLGGQNQPQHF. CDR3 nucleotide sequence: TGCGCCAGCAGCCTGGGGGGACAAAATCAGCCCCAGCATTTT.

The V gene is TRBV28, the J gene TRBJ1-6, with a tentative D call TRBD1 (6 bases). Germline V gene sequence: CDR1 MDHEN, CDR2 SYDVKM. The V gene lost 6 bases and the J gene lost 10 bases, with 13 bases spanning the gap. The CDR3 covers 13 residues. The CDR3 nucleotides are TGTGCCAGCAGGCCCCCAGGGGAATCACCCCTCCACTTT. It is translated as CASRPPGESPLHF.

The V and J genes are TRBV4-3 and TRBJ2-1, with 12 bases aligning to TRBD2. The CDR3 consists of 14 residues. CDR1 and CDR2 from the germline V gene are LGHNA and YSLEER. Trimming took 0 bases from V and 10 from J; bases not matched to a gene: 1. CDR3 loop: CASSQEGLAGEQFF. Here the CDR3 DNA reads TGCGCCAGCAGCCAAGAAGGACTAGCGGGAGAGCAGTTCTTC.